This is a list of T cell receptor beta chains from one sample in a study of a mutant IDH1 vaccine in newly diagnosed glioma. The protocol was immunoSEQ multiplex PCR, while the TCRdb copy is restricted to in-frame clones and leaves out a portion. The sample contains around 56,000 clones, about 81% of which appear only once. For these receptors, no antigen is known. Sequences were derived from PBMCs, sampled from a glioma patient whose treatment included an IDH1 peptide vaccine. Source of these receptors: a woman aged 40 to 50 with glioma. Some clones in this sample may be carry-over from other donors' samples. Both conserved end residues are part of each CDR3. A D gene is named only where the DNA matches it firmly. Not every row has a clone size; where given, it reads once, few, many or a size class.

clone_size	j_call	d_call	v_call	cdr3_nt	cdr3_aa
once	TRBJ2-2	-	TRBV7-2	TGTGCCAGCAGCTTACCAACAGGGTATGGATACACCGGGGAGCTGTTTTTT	CASSLPTGYGYTGELFF
-	TRBJ2-1	TRBD1	TRBV5-6	TGTGCCAGCAGCGGCCGGGACAGCTCCTACAATGAGCAGTTCTTC	CASSGRDSSYNEQFF
-	TRBJ1-1	-	TRBV5-1	TGCGCCAGCAGCTTGAGCACGGGATATGAAGCTTTCTTT	CASSLSTGYEAFF
few	TRBJ2-2	-	TRBV14	TGTGCCAGCAGCCAAGCCTGGAACACCGGGGAGCTGTTTTTT	CASSQAWNTGELFF
-	TRBJ1-6	-	TRBV7-2	TGTGCCAGCAGCTTAACACCGCGGAGGAGGAATTCACCCCTCCACTTT	CASSLTPRRRNSPLHF
-	TRBJ1-1	-	TRBV2	TGTGCCAGCCCTTTGACAGGTACGAAGAACACTGAAGCTTTCTTT	CASPLTGTKNTEAFF
-	TRBJ2-3	TRBD2	TRBV6-4	TGTGCCAGCAGTGCACGGGGGGGGGAGACAGATACGCAGTATTTT	CASSARGGETDTQYF
once	TRBJ2-5	-	TRBV5-6	TGTGCCAGCAGCTTGGCCGCCTTCCAAGAGACCCAGTACTTC	CASSLAAFQETQYF
-	TRBJ1-4	TRBD1	TRBV5-5	TGTGCCAGCAGCTTGGCTACAGGGGGGTTCATCGGGGAAAAACTGTTTTTT	CASSLATGGFIGEKLFF
-	TRBJ2-7	-	TRBV7-9	TGTGCCAGCAGCTTTCCAGGGGGGTCCTACGAGCAGTACTTC	CASSFPGGSYEQYF
-	TRBJ1-1	TRBD1	TRBV2	TGTGCCGACAGCAGGGACAGGGTGAGCACTGAAGCTTTCTTT	CADSRDRVSTEAFF
few	TRBJ1-1	TRBD1	TRBV2	TGTGCCAGCAACCCGGACAGGGGCGCTGAAGCTTTCTTT	CASNPDRGAEAFF
-	TRBJ2-7	-	TRBV27	TGTGCCAGCAGCGATCGTGGTTACGAGCAGTACTTC	CASSDRGYEQYF
-	TRBJ1-2	-	TRBV29-1	TGCAGCGGAGGGAGTGGGGGTGGCTACACCTTC	CSGGSGGGYTF
once	TRBJ2-1	TRBD2	TRBV6-9	TGTGCCAGCAGTTATCGTGGACTAGCGTTTGATCAGTTCTTC	CASSYRGLAFDQFF
-	TRBJ2-7	-	TRBV6-1	TGTGCCAGCAGCCGACACCACCTCTACGAGCAGTACTTC	CASSRHHLYEQYF
once	TRBJ2-5	-	TRBV10-1	TGCGCCAGCAGTAAGGACTTCCAAGAGACCCAGTACTTC	CASSKDFQETQYF
-	TRBJ2-5	-	TRBV5-1	TGCGCCAGCAGCCAAGACGGTGGCCAAGAGACCCAGTACTTC	CASSQDGGQETQYF
-	TRBJ2-1	TRBD2	TRBV5-4	TGTGCCAGCAGCCTCCCTCTGGGGAGGGGCCCCTACAATGAGCAGTTCTTC	CASSLPLGRGPYNEQFF
-	TRBJ1-4	TRBD1	TRBV9	TGTGCCAGCAGCGCGACAGGCAGGGGGGGCGAAAAACTGTTTTTT	CASSATGRGGEKLFF